Here is one T cell receptor (beta chain) with its context. Its antigen is unidentified. It may be a read error: a sequence one base away is much more abundant. The sample is drawn from a study of blood T cells in healthy people across ages. Across the study: Template switching recovered approximately one barcoded beta molecule for every two T cells. General study points: Getting older went along with TCR beta diversity per million T cells dropping roughly linearly. Reliance upon unsorted PBMCs precluded definitive naive versus antigen-experienced comparison.

In germline, CDR1 is SGHTA, CDR2 FQGNSA. The CDR3 sequence is 14 residues long. The V segment lost 4 bases and the J segment 11 bases; nucleotides outside the gene matches: 13. It was with a sample-barcoded 5' primer and a J-beta primer mix that a second PCR of roughly 6 to 11 cycles was run. Via MiXCR, TCRdb re-called the 5' RACE reads, giving one row per CDR3 protein. The sample records about 680,000 distinct CDR3 sequences, approximately 49% being singletons. Each sample used at least 7 million PBMCs. The V call is TRBV7-2, the J call TRBJ2-5, with TRBD2 matching 7 bases. The clonotype originates from a woman aged 60-75 years in good health. Sequenced input: blood. For the CDR3, the DNA is TGTGCCAGCAGCTCGAGCGGGATGGGTGGTGAGCAGTACTTC. Its protein product is CASSSSGMGGEQYF.